Listed below are T cell receptor beta chains from one sample, sequenced in a study of PD-1 blockade in classical Hodgkin lymphoma. Here immunoSEQ multiplex PCR was the method, and the copy in TCRdb shows in-frame clones only, minus some. The sample lists roughly 64,000 clones, around nine tenths seen once, with 6.5% to 9.5% in the top ten. The source material was peripheral blood mononuclear cells (PBMCs), sampled before the fourth cycle of nivolumab. The source is a human donor with classical Hodgkin lymphoma. Each CDR3 is given with its conserved first and last residue. The D gene is left open where the match is weak. A clone size is listed for some rows: how often the clone was seen (once, few, many), or a class if it is expanded.

D gene: TRBD2
clone size: -
V gene: TRBV7-9
J gene: TRBJ2-1
CDR3 protein: CASSAYRDGRTGYSEQFF
CDR3 DNA: TGTGCCAGCAGCGCATACCGAGACGGGAGGACCGGGTACAGTGAGCAGTTCTTC

D gene: TRBD2
clone size: -
V gene: TRBV28
J gene: TRBJ2-3
CDR3 protein: CASSSRSRAGGPADTQYF
CDR3 DNA: TGTGCCAGCAGTTCCCGGTCGCGAGCGGGAGGGCCTGCAGATACGCAGTATTTT

D gene: -
clone size: -
V gene: TRBV5-4
J gene: TRBJ2-7
CDR3 protein: CASSLDGRTPAYEQYF
CDR3 DNA: TGTGCCAGCAGCTTGGATGGCAGGACACCGGCCTACGAGCAGTACTTC

D gene: TRBD1
clone size: -
V gene: TRBV6-4
J gene: TRBJ2-1
CDR3 protein: CASSDRGRGVNEQFF
CDR3 DNA: TGTGCCAGCAGTGACAGGGGGCGTGGGGTCAATGAGCAGTTCTTC

D gene: -
clone size: -
V gene: TRBV2
J gene: TRBJ1-2
CDR3 protein: CASSENSYGYTF
CDR3 DNA: TGTGCCAGCAGTGAAAACAGCTATGGCTACACCTTC

D gene: -
clone size: -
V gene: TRBV5-1
J gene: TRBJ2-7
CDR3 protein: CASSTNRGVGEQYF
CDR3 DNA: TGCGCCAGCAGCACCAACCGCGGGGTGGGCGAGCAGTACTTC

D gene: TRBD2
clone size: -
V gene: TRBV7-9
J gene: TRBJ2-5
CDR3 protein: CASSLRLAGDETQYF
CDR3 DNA: TGTGCCAGCAGCTTAAGACTAGCGGGAGACGAGACCCAGTACTTC

D gene: TRBD2
clone size: -
V gene: TRBV6-1
J gene: TRBJ2-3
CDR3 protein: CASSEWDYTLASTDTQYF
CDR3 DNA: TGTGCCAGCAGTGAATGGGACTACACCTTAGCTAGCACAGATACGCAGTATTTT

D gene: -
clone size: -
V gene: TRBV13
J gene: TRBJ1-1
CDR3 protein: CASSSRRGVEAFF
CDR3 DNA: TGTGCCAGCAGCTCCAGAAGGGGGGTTGAAGCTTTCTTT

D gene: -
clone size: once
V gene: TRBV7-9
J gene: TRBJ2-7
CDR3 protein: CASRRDSTYEQYF
CDR3 DNA: TGTGCCAGCAGGAGGGACTCCACCTACGAGCAGTACTTC

D gene: TRBD1
clone size: -
V gene: TRBV10-3
J gene: TRBJ1-5
CDR3 protein: CAISGTGGGNQPQHF
CDR3 DNA: TGTGCCATCAGTGGGACAGGGGGTGGCAATCAGCCCCAGCATTTT

D gene: TRBD1
clone size: -
V gene: TRBV29-1
J gene: TRBJ2-7
CDR3 protein: CSVTGQGTFYEQYF
CDR3 DNA: TGCAGCGTTACCGGACAGGGCACATTCTACGAGCAGTACTTC

D gene: -
clone size: -
V gene: TRBV5-1
J gene: TRBJ2-1
CDR3 protein: CASSPGVDRNEQFF
CDR3 DNA: TGCGCCAGCAGCCCCGGGGTTGACCGAAATGAGCAGTTCTTC

D gene: TRBD2
clone size: -
V gene: TRBV11-2
J gene: TRBJ2-7
CDR3 protein: CASSLVPAGMGYEQYF
CDR3 DNA: TGTGCCAGCAGCTTAGTCCCAGCGGGAATGGGGTACGAGCAGTACTTC

D gene: TRBD1
clone size: -
V gene: TRBV6-5
J gene: TRBJ1-4
CDR3 protein: CASSKTGTAYEKLFF
CDR3 DNA: TGTGCCAGCAGTAAAACAGGGACAGCGTATGAAAAACTGTTTTTT

D gene: -
clone size: once
V gene: TRBV19
J gene: TRBJ2-1
CDR3 protein: CASSPGAPNEQFF
CDR3 DNA: TGTGCCAGTAGTCCTGGGGCCCCCAATGAGCAGTTCTTC

D gene: TRBD1
clone size: -
V gene: TRBV27
J gene: TRBJ2-7
CDR3 protein: CASSFIGPGGENEQYF
CDR3 DNA: TGTGCCAGCAGTTTTATTGGGCCAGGGGGAGAAAACGAGCAGTACTTC

D gene: -
clone size: -
V gene: TRBV28
J gene: TRBJ1-2
CDR3 protein: CASSLRGDGYTF
CDR3 DNA: TGTGCCAGCAGTTTACGGGGAGATGGCTACACCTTC

D gene: -
clone size: -
V gene: TRBV4-1
J gene: TRBJ2-7
CDR3 protein: CASSQESGSHYEQYF
CDR3 DNA: TGCGCCAGCAGCCAAGAATCAGGGTCTCACTACGAGCAGTACTTC

D gene: TRBD1
clone size: -
V gene: TRBV29-1
J gene: TRBJ2-5
CDR3 protein: CSVDRTGLQETQYF
CDR3 DNA: TGCAGCGTGGACAGGACGGGTCTACAAGAGACCCAGTACTTC

D gene: -
clone size: -
V gene: TRBV6-5
J gene: TRBJ2-7
CDR3 protein: CASSLIQGRNEQYF
CDR3 DNA: TGTGCCAGCAGTTTGATACAGGGTAGGAACGAGCAGTACTTC

D gene: -
clone size: -
V gene: TRBV9
J gene: TRBJ2-7
CDR3 protein: CASSPRGQVSYEQYF
CDR3 DNA: TGTGCCAGCAGCCCACGGGGCCAAGTCTCCTACGAGCAGTACTTC

D gene: -
clone size: -
V gene: TRBV18
J gene: TRBJ2-7
CDR3 protein: CASSPGMRHRTRRRGSEQYF
CDR3 DNA: TGTGCCAGCTCACCAGGCATGAGACACAGGACCCGGCGGAGAGGAAGCGAGCAGTACTTC

D gene: -
clone size: -
V gene: TRBV12-5
J gene: TRBJ1-1
CDR3 protein: CASGLDRATEAFF
CDR3 DNA: TGTGCTAGTGGTTTGGACAGGGCCACTGAAGCTTTCTTT

D gene: -
clone size: -
V gene: TRBV2
J gene: TRBJ2-2
CDR3 protein: CASSGTGELFF
CDR3 DNA: TGTGCCAGCAGTGGGACCGGGGAGCTGTTTTTT

D gene: TRBD2
clone size: -
V gene: TRBV4-2
J gene: TRBJ2-3
CDR3 protein: CASSQYKAGEGDTQYF
CDR3 DNA: TGTGCCAGCAGCCAATATAAGGCGGGAGAGGGAGATACGCAGTATTTT

D gene: -
clone size: -
V gene: TRBV16
J gene: TRBJ2-4
CDR3 protein: CASSLGAGRPGGNIQYF
CDR3 DNA: TGTGCCAGCAGCCTTGGTGCCGGTCGTCCGGGTGGTAACATTCAGTACTTC

D gene: TRBD2
clone size: -
V gene: TRBV5-4
J gene: TRBJ2-7
CDR3 protein: CASSLLAGGYEQYF
CDR3 DNA: TGTGCCAGCAGCCTCCTAGCGGGGGGTTACGAGCAGTACTTC

D gene: -
clone size: once
V gene: TRBV2
J gene: TRBJ2-7
CDR3 protein: CASGVSYEQYF
CDR3 DNA: TGTGCCAGCGGGGTCTCCTACGAGCAGTACTTC

D gene: TRBD1
clone size: -
V gene: TRBV7-9
J gene: TRBJ1-5
CDR3 protein: CASSLGQSNQPQHF
CDR3 DNA: TGTGCCAGCAGCTTGGGACAGAGCAATCAGCCCCAGCATTTT

D gene: -
clone size: -
V gene: TRBV19
J gene: TRBJ1-4
CDR3 protein: CASSIGETTNEKLFF
CDR3 DNA: TGTGCCAGTAGTATAGGGGAGACAACTAATGAAAAACTGTTTTTT

D gene: -
clone size: -
V gene: TRBV30
J gene: TRBJ2-7
CDR3 protein: CAWGPSMAYEQYF
CDR3 DNA: TGTGCCTGGGGTCCCAGCATGGCCTACGAGCAGTACTTC

D gene: -
clone size: -
V gene: TRBV4-1
J gene: TRBJ1-2
CDR3 protein: CASSPAPPTGPNYGYTF
CDR3 DNA: TGCGCCAGCAGCCCCGCTCCACCGACTGGACCTAACTATGGCTACACCTTC

D gene: TRBD2
clone size: once
V gene: TRBV6-1
J gene: TRBJ2-1
CDR3 protein: CASTTLAGVGNEQFF
CDR3 DNA: TGTGCCAGCACTACACTAGCGGGAGTGGGCAATGAGCAGTTCTTC

D gene: -
clone size: -
V gene: TRBV5-4
J gene: TRBJ1-3
CDR3 protein: CASSLRGGPSGNTIYF
CDR3 DNA: TGTGCCAGCAGCTTGAGGGGGGGACCCTCTGGAAACACCATATATTTT

D gene: -
clone size: -
V gene: TRBV2
J gene: TRBJ2-3
CDR3 protein: CASRDENRVDTQYF
CDR3 DNA: TGTGCCAGCAGAGATGAGAACAGGGTTGATACGCAGTATTTT

D gene: -
clone size: -
V gene: TRBV7-6
J gene: TRBJ2-1
CDR3 protein: CASNPLPSSLDEQFF
CDR3 DNA: TGTGCCAGCAACCCACTGCCGAGCTCTCTGGATGAGCAGTTCTTC

D gene: TRBD2
clone size: -
V gene: TRBV4-1
J gene: TRBJ2-7
CDR3 protein: CASSQTGLAAYEQYF
CDR3 DNA: TGCGCCAGCAGCCAAACGGGACTAGCGGCCTATGAGCAGTACTTC

D gene: -
clone size: -
V gene: TRBV27
J gene: TRBJ2-7
CDR3 protein: CASSLRVGGYEQYF
CDR3 DNA: TGTGCCAGCAGTTTACGGGTAGGGGGCTACGAGCAGTACTTC

D gene: -
clone size: -
V gene: TRBV9
J gene: TRBJ2-2
CDR3 protein: CASSVGNTRRNTGELFF
CDR3 DNA: TGTGCCAGCAGCGTAGGAAACACTAGAAGGAACACCGGGGAGCTGTTTTTT

D gene: -
clone size: -
V gene: TRBV5-1
J gene: TRBJ2-7
CDR3 protein: CASSLASVHEQYF
CDR3 DNA: TGCGCCAGCAGCTTGGCCTCGGTCCACGAGCAGTACTTC

D gene: -
clone size: -
V gene: TRBV28
J gene: TRBJ1-4
CDR3 protein: CASSLGGLLEKLFF
CDR3 DNA: TGTGCCAGCAGTCTTGGGGGGCTCTTGGAAAAACTGTTTTTT